This T cell receptor beta chain was captured in a study of blood T cell repertoires in COVID-19. The overall study: Spain, Italy and the United States supplied samples that represented acute and convalescent COVID-19. Nucleic acid was either cDNA or gDNA, and it came from T cells, B-cell-depleted T cells, or PBMCs.

Study processing details: The assay estimated nucleated cells by amplifying reference gene primers. Only in-frame clones appear in the TCRdb table, and some are missing; sequencing was by immunoSEQ multiplex PCR. From that table come the V and J calls and clone size; the DNA was used to work out D and trimming. This table has about 280,000 clones, around 90% appearing once. Trimming removed 5 bases from V and 8 bases from J; junction bases left unmatched: 2. The CDR3 is made up of 12 amino acids. Germline CDR1 is ENHRY and CDR2 is SYGVKD. The chain has TRBV10-3 and TRBJ1-4; 7 positions match TRBD1. Sequenced input: peripheral blood. This clonotype was sampled from a man aged 18 to 29 with active or convalescent COVID-19. The CDR3 spells CAISRDSEKLFF. Written as DNA, the CDR3 is TGTGCCATCAGTCGGGACAGCGAAAAACTGTTTTTT.